The 5 T cell receptor beta chains given below trace back to one sample, sequenced in a study of T cell repertoires in cytomegalovirus infection (dated by TCRdb to the late 2010s). These receptors have no known antigen. The sample's treatment or condition label, decoded: in vitro stimulation with specific CMV peptide epitopes to enrich CMV-specific T cells. The sample was run on an Illumina HiSeq 1500. TCRdb took the public reads, trimmed them with fastp at Q25, ran MiXCR for clone calling and kept in-frame beta chains. CDR3 protein duplicates are merged, each entry listing the most common genes and DNA. The sample table shows about 770,000 distinct CDR3 sequences, and 29% are seen once. About an eighth of the sample belongs to the ten largest clones. Sample: cultured CD8+ T cells from PBMCs, taken from culture after CMV antigen stimulation. The receptors derive from a human donor in good health (CMV status not recorded). Some clones in this sample may be carry-over from other donors' samples.

This clonotype was recorded a few times. The V gene is TRBV20-1, the J gene TRBJ2-7, with 11 positions matching TRBD2. V lost 0 bases, J lost 3 bases, and 4 bases stayed unmatched. The germline V gene encodes CDR1 DFQATT and CDR2 SNEGSKA (reference sequence). The CDR3 has 15 amino acids. For the CDR3, the DNA is TGCAGTGCTAGAGATCAACTAGCGGGGGACTACGAGCAGTACGTC. Its protein is CSARDQLAGDYEQYV.

In this sample, this clonotype turned up once. The genes are TRBV29-1 and TRBJ1-2, with 7 bases identical to TRBD1. The CDR3 loop spans 13 amino acids. The germline V gene has CDR1 SQVTM and CDR2 ANQGSEA. Losses at the gene ends were 5 bases for V and 2 bases for J; bases not matched to a gene: 5. CDR3 nucleotides: TGCAGCGTTCGGGACAGTGGAAACTATGGCTACACCTTC. Encoded protein: CSVRDSGNYGYTF.

V is TRBV11-2 and J is TRBJ2-7; the match to TRBD1 covers 7 bases. CDR3 size: 16 residues. Losses at the gene ends were 5 bases for V and 1 base for J; bases not matched to a gene: 11. CDR1 and CDR2 from the germline V gene are SGHAT and FQNNGV. CDR3 loop: CASSTQTGSYSYEQYF. As DNA, the CDR3 is TGTGCCAGCAGCACCCAGACAGGGTCCTATTCCTACGAGCAGTACTTC.

This clonotype came up a few times. The rearrangement joins TRBV7-9 to TRBJ2-3, with 9 bases aligning to TRBD2. Unmatched junction bases numbered 8, after V lost 8 bases and J lost 2 bases. This CDR3 is built from 15 residues. CDR1 is SEHNR and CDR2 is FQNEAQ in the germline V gene (reference sequence). As DNA, the CDR3 is TGTGCCAGCGCTTTCCGCGGGGGGGCCACAGATACGCAGTATTTT. Its translation is CASAFRGGATDTQYF.

The gene calls are TRBV29-1 and TRBJ2-4; a weak D match, TRBD2 (7 bases). The germline gives CDR1 SQVTM, CDR2 ANQGSEA. Trimming stripped 4 bases from V and 16 bases from J, with 20 bases between. The CDR3 contains 12 residues. The CDR3 is CSVVGGGESKYF. The CDR3 coding sequence is TGCAGCGTTGTGGGCGGGGGCGAGAGCAAATACTTC.